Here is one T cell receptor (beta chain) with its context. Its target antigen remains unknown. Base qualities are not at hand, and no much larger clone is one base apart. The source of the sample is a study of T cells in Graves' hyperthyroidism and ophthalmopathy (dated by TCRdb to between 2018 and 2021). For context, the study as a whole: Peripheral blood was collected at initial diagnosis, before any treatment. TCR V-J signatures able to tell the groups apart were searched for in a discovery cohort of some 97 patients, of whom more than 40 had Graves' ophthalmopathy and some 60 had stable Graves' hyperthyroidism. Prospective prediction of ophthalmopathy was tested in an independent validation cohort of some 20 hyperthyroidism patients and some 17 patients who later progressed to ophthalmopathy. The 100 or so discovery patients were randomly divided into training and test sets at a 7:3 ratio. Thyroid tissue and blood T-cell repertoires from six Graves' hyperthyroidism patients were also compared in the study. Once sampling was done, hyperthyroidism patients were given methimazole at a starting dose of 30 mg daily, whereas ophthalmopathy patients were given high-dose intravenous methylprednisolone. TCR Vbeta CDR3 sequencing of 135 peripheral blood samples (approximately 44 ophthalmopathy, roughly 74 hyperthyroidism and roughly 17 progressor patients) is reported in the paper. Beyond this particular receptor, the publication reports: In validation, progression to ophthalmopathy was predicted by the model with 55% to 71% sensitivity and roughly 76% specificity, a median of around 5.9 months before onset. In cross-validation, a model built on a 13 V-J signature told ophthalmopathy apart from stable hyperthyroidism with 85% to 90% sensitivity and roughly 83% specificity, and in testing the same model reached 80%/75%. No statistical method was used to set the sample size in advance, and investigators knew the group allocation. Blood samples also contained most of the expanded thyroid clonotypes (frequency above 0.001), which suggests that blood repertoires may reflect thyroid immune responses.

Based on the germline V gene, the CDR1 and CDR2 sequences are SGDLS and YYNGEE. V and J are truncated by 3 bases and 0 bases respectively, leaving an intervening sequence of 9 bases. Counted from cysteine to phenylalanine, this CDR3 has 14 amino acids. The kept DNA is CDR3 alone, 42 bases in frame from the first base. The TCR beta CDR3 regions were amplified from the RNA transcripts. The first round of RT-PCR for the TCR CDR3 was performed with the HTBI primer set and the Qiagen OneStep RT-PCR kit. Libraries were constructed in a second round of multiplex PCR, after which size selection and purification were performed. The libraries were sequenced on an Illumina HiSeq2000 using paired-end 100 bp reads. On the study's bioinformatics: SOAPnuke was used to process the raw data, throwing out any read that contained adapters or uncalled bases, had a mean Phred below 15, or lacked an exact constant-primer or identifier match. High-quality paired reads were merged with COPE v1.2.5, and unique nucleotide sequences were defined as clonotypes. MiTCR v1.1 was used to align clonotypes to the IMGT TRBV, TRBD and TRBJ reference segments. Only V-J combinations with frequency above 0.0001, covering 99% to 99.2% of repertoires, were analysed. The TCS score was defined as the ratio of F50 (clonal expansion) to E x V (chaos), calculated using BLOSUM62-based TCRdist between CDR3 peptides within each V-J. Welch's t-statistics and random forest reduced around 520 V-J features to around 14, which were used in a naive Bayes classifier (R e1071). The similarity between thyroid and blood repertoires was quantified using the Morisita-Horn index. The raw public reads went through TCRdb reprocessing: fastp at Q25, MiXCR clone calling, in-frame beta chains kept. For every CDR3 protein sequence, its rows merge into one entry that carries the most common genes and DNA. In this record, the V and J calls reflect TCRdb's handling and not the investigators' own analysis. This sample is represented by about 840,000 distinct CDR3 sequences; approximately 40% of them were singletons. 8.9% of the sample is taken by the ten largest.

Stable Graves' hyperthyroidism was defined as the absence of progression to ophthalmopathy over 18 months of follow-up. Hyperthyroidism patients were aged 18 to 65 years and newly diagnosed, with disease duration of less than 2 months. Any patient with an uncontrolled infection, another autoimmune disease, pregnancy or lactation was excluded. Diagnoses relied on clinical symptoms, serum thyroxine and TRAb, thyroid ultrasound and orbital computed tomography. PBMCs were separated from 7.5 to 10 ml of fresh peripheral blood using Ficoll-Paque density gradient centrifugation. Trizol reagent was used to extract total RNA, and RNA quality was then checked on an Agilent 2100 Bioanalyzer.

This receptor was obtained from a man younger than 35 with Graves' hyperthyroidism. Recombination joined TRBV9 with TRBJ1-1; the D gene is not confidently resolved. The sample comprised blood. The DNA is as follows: TGTGCCAGCAGCGAGAGAGGGATGAACACTGAAGCTTTCTTT. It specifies CASSERGMNTEAFF.